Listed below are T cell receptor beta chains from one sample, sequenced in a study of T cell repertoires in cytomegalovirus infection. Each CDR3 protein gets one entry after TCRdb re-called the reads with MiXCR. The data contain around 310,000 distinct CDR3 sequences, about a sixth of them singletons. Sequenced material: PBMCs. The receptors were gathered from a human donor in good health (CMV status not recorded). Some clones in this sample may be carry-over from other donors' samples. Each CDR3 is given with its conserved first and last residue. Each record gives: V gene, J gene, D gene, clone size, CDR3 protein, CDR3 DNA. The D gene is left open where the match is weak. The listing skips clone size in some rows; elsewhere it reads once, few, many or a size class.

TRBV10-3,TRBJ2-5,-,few,CAISESDGGLSVF,TGTGCCATCAGTGAATCTGACGGGGGTCTCTCTGTCTTC
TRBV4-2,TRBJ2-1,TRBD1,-,CASSLPGQGGNEQFF,TGTGCCAGCAGCCTACCGGGACAGGGGGGAAATGAGCAGTTCTTC
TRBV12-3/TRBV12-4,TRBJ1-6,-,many,CASSFTNSPLHF,TGTGCCAGCAGTTTTACTAATTCACCCCTCCACTTT
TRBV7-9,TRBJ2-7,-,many,CASSLADIQGHEQYF,TGTGCCAGCAGCTTAGCCGACATCCAGGGGCACGAGCAGTACTTC
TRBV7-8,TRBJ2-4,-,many,CASSIDQLSAKNIQYF,TGTGCCAGCAGTATAGATCAGTTGTCGGCCAAAAACATTCAGTACTTC
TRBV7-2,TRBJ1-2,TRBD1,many,CASSSDRPVYGYTF,TGTGCCAGCAGCTCGGACAGGCCGGTCTATGGCTACACCTTC
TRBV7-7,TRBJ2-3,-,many,CASSLGRQGGDTQYF,TGTGCTAGCAGCTTAGGACGGCAGGGCGGAGATACGCAGTATTTT
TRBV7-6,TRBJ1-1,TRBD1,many,CASSLTGGIPEAFF,TGTGCCAGCAGCTTAACAGGGGGGATCCCTGAAGCTTTCTTT
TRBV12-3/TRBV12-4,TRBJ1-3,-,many,CASSVHTGNTIYF,TGTGCCAGCAGTGTTCACACTGGAAACACCATATATTTT
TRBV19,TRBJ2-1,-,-,CASSVAIQGYNEQFF,TGTGCCAGTAGTGTCGCCATACAGGGCTACAATGAGCAGTTCTTC
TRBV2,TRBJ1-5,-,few,CASSKDYNQPQHF,TGTGCCAGCAGCAAGGACTATAATCAGCCCCAGCATTTT
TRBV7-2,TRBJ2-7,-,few,CASSQSPGGPSYEQYF,TGTGCCAGCAGCCAATCGCCCGGGGGCCCCTCCTACGAGCAGTACTTC
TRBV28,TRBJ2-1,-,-,CATRRGRGISYNEQFF,TGTGCCACGCGCCGGGGAAGGGGAATCTCCTACAATGAGCAGTTCTTC
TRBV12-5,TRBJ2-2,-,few,CASGLNARRGSYTGELFF,TGTGCTAGTGGTTTGAACGCGCGCCGGGGTTCGTACACCGGGGAGCTGTTTTTT
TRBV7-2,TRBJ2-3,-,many,CASSRYGGDTQYF,TGTGCCAGCAGCCGGTACGGTGGCGATACGCAGTATTTT
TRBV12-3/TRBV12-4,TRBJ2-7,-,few,CASSLYPPRQPEDEQYF,TGTGCCAGCAGTTTATATCCACCTAGGCAACCGGAGGACGAGCAGTACTTC
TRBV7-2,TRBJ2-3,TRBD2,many,CASSPLAGGNTQYF,TGTGCCAGCAGCCCCCTGGCGGGGGGGAATACGCAGTATTTT
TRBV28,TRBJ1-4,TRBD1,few,CASSTAAGGGEKLFF,TGTGCCAGCAGTACCGCTGCAGGGGGCGGTGAAAAACTGTTTTTT
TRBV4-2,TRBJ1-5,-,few,CASSQTRGQPQHF,TGTGCCAGCAGCCAGACCAGGGGACAGCCCCAGCATTTT
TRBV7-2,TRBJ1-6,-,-,CASSIDSNSPLHF,TGTGCCAGCAGCATAGACAGCAATTCACCCCTCCACTTT
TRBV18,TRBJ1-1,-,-,CASSPPQDLNTEAFF,TGTGCCAGCTCACCACCACAGGATCTGAACACTGAAGCTTTCTTT
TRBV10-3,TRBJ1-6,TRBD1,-,CAISESWDRESPLHF,TGTGCCATCAGTGAGTCGTGGGACAGGGAATCACCCCTCCACTTT
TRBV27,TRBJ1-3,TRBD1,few,CASSHSGTGPRSGNTIYF,TGTGCCAGCAGTCACTCCGGGACAGGGCCTCGATCTGGAAACACCATATATTTT
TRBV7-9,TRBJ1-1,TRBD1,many,CASSSRRGPRAEAFF,TGTGCCAGCAGCTCGAGGAGGGGGCCGCGTGCTGAAGCTTTCTTT
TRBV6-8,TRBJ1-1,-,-,CASRNGQITEAFF,TGTGCCAGCAGGAACGGACAGATCACTGAAGCTTTCTTT
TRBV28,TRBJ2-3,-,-,CASSSRGVSSDTQYF,TGTGCCAGCAGTTCCCGTGGGGTGTCGTCAGATACGCAGTATTTT
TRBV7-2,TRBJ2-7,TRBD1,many,CASSQRQGMVYEQYF,TGTGCCAGCAGCCAACGACAGGGAATGGTCTACGAGCAGTACTTC
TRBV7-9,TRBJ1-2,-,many,CASSLGAQGGYTF,TGTGCCAGCAGCTTAGGGGCCCAAGGAGGCTACACCTTC
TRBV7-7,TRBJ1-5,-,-,CASSSPRSNQPQHF,TGTGCTAGCAGCTCCCCACGGAGCAATCAGCCCCAGCATTTT
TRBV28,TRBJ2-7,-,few,CASSLAGRDFYEQYF,TGTGCCAGCAGTCTGGCAGGGCGGGATTTTTACGAGCAGTACTTC
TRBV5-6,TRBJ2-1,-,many,CASSLRGSYNEQFF,TGTGCCAGCAGCTTACGAGGTTCCTACAATGAGCAGTTCTTC
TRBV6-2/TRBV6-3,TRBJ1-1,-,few,CASSYVVNTEAFF,TGTGCCAGCAGTTACGTGGTGAACACTGAAGCTTTCTTT
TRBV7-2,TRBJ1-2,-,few,CASSLAPRGEYGYTF,TGTGCCAGCAGCTTAGCTCCCAGGGGAGAGTATGGCTACACCTTC
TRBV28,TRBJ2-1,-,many,CASSLTAGGAYNEQFF,TGTGCCAGCAGTTTGACAGCGGGTGGTGCCTACAATGAGCAGTTCTTC
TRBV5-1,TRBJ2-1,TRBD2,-,CASSLGASGVYNEQFF,TGCGCCAGCAGCTTGGGGGCTAGCGGGGTTTACAATGAGCAGTTCTTC
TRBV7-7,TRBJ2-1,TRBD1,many,CASSPTGDEYNEQFF,TGTGCTAGCAGCCCTACAGGGGACGAGTACAATGAGCAGTTCTTC
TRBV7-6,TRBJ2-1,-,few,CASSRGGLVLGEQFF,TGTGCCAGCAGCCGGGGTGGGCTAGTGCTTGGTGAGCAGTTCTTC
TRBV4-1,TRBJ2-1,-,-,CASSQRANSAGANEQFF,TGCGCCAGCAGCCAACGGGCGAACTCCGCGGGGGCCAATGAGCAGTTCTTC
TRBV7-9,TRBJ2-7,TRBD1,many,CASSFGQVYEQYF,TGTGCCAGCAGCTTCGGACAGGTCTACGAGCAGTACTTC
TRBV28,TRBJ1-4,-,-,CASGRTTNEKLFF,TGTGCCTCGGGACGGACAACTAATGAAAAACTGTTTTTT
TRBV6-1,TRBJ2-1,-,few,CASQPGPAEHNEQFF,TGTGCCAGCCAGCCGGGACCCGCGGAACACAATGAGCAGTTCTTC
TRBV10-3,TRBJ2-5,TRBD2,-,CAISDPSGGAETQYF,TGTGCCATCAGTGACCCTAGCGGGGGGGCGGAGACCCAGTACTTC
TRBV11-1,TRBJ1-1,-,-,CASRTRWLNTEAFF,TGTGCCAGCAGGACCCGGTGGTTAAACACTGAAGCTTTCTTT
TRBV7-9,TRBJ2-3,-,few,CASSFSDTQYF,TGTGCCAGCAGCTTTTCAGATACGCAGTATTTT
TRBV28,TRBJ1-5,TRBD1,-,CASGQGGHQPQHF,TGTGCCAGCGGACAGGGAGGTCATCAGCCCCAGCATTTT
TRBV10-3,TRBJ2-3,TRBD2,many,CAISQLAGAGDTQYF,TGTGCCATCAGCCAACTAGCGGGGGCTGGAGATACGCAGTATTTT